The TCR beta chain under discussion was sequenced for a study of shared clonotypes between healthy human individuals. With respect to this clone: Its target is not known.

DNA at about 210 ng, roughly 27,000 T cell genomes, went into sorted-subset replicate PCRs. TCRdb's copy holds only in-frame clones and misses some; the assay was immunoSEQ multiplex PCR. The sample has around 340,000 clones, less than 85% seen once. The CDR3 sequence is 14 residues long. Germline values: CDR1 SGHAT, CDR2 FQNNGV. With 6 bases removed from V and 0 bases from J, the gap between germline ends came to 11 bases. Study conclusions and caveats: Sampling involved blood alone; tissue repertoires likely differ. In contrast to clonotypes shared by all four donors, non-shared clonotypes had lower generation probabilities.

The genes are TRBV11-2 and TRBJ1-1; the D gene is possibly TRBD1 (6 bases). This clonotype was sampled from a man aged 25 to 40 in good health. The specimen sequenced was memory CD4+ T cells sorted from blood. Subset in this sample: CD45RA-negative fraction. This chain's CDR3 is CASRIRGMNTEAFF. CDR3 DNA: TGTGCCAGCAGGATTAGGGGGATGAACACTGAAGCTTTCTTT.